These T cell receptor beta chains were read from a single sample in a study of OX40 agonist ivuxolimab in advanced cancers. The protocol was immunoSEQ multiplex PCR, while the TCRdb copy is restricted to in-frame clones and leaves out a portion. The sample includes some 90,000 clones, more than 75% of them seen just once. This specimen consisted of CD4+ or CD8+ T cells sorted from blood, obtained in a trial of the OX40 agonist ivuxolimab. The origin of the receptors is an adult with an advanced solid tumor such as melanoma, head and neck, liver or kidney cancer. Each CDR3 is given with its conserved first and last residue.

TRBJ1-1 TRBV5-1 CASSSLTPRGTEAFF
TRBJ1-2 TRBV10-3 CAISGWDRAGQNYGYTF
TRBJ1-5 TRBV30 CAWGQGASQPQHF
TRBJ1-1 TRBV2 CASSATANTEAFF
TRBJ1-4 TRBV11-2 CASGWMAATNEKLFF
TRBJ1-2 TRBV6-6 CASRRTAGGYTF
TRBJ1-5 TRBV19 CASSLPPDHSNQPQHF
TRBJ1-4 TRBV5-4 CASSLEGGAMSEKLFF
TRBJ2-7 TRBV15 CATSSRMFGQSSYEQYF
TRBJ2-1 TRBV9 CASSVFGLGGNEQFF
TRBJ2-7 TRBV20-1 CSAGSGDEQYF
TRBJ2-3 TRBV28 CASRTDTQYF
TRBJ1-4 TRBV28 CASSFSGTGDEKLFF
TRBJ2-7 TRBV5-1 CASSLGTGEWSPYEQYF
TRBJ1-2 TRBV18 CASSLDTGGYTF
TRBJ2-3 TRBV18 CASSPPWRAGTDTQYF
TRBJ1-1 TRBV5-4 CASSSGLPVTEAFF
TRBJ2-3 TRBV4-2 CASSQEAGGPDTQYF
TRBJ1-4 TRBV7-9 CASSLRGAVEKLFF
TRBJ2-7 TRBV30 CAWRRAGGTAYEQYF
TRBJ2-3 TRBV18 CASSPPGLSFGDTQYF